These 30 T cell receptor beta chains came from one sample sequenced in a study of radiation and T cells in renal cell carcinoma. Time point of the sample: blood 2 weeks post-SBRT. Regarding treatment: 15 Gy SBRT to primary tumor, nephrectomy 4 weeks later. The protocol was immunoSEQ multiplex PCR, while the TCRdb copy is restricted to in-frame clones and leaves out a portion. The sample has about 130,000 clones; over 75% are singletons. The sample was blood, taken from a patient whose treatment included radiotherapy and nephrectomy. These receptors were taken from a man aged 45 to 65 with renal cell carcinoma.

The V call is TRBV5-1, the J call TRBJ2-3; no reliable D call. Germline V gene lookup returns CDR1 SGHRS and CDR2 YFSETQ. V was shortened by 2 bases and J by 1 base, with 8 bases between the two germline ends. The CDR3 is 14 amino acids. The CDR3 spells CASSLIPGTDTQYF. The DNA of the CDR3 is TGCGCCAGCAGCTTAATCCCAGGCACAGATACGCAGTATTTT.

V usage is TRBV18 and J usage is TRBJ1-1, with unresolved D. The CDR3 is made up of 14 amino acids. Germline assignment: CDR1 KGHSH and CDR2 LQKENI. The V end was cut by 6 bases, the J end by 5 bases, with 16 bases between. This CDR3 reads CASSPTGESTEAFF. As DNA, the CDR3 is TGTGCCAGCTCTCCGACTGGGGAGTCGACTGAAGCTTTCTTT.

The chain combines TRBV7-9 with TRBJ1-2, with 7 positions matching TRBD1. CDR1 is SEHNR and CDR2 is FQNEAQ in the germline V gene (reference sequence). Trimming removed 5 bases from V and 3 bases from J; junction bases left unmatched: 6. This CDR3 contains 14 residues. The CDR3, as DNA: TGTGCCAGCAGCGCCCGGGACAGTTACTATGGCTACACCTTC. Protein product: CASSARDSYYGYTF.

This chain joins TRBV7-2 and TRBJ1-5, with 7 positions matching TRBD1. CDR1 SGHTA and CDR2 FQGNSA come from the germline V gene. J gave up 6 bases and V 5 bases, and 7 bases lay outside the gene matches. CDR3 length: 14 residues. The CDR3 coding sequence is TGTGCCAGCAGCCGTACACAGGGGTCTCAGCCCCAGCATTTT. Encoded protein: CASSRTQGSQPQHF.

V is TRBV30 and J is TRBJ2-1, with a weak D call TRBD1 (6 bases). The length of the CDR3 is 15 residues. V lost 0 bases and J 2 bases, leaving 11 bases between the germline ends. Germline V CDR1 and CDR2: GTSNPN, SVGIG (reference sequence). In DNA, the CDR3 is TGTGCCTGGAGTGTATATGGGGGCGCCTACAATGAGCAGTTCTTC. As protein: CAWSVYGGAYNEQFF. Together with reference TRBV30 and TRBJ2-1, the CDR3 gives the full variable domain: SQTIHQWPATLVQPVGSPLSLECTVEGTSNPNLYWYRQAAGRGLQLLFYSVGIGQISSEVPQNLSASRPQDRQFILSSKKLLLSDSGFYLCAWSVYGGAYNEQFFGPGTRLTVL.

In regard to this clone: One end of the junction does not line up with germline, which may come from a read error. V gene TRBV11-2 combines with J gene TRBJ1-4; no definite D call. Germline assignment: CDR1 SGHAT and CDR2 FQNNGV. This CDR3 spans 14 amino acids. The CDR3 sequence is CASGLGPTNEKLFF. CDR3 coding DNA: TGTGCCAGCGGCTTAGGCCCAACTAATGAAAAACTGTTTTTT.

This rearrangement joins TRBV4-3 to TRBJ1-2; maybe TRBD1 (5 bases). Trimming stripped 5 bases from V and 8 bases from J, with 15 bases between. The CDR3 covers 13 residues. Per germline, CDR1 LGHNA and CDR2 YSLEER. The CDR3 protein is CASSDQGLGGYTF. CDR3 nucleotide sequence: TGCGCCAGCAGCGACCAGGGTTTGGGAGGCTACACCTTC.

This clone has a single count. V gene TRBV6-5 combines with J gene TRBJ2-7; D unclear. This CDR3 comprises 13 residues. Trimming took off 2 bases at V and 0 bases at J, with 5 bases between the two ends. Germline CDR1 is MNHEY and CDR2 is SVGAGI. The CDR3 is CASSYAYSYEQYF. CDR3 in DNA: TGTGCCAGCAGTTACGCCTACTCCTACGAGCAGTACTTC.

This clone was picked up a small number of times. The CDR3 region has the DNA TGTGCCAGCAGTTACTCTGGGACCGCTAATTCACCCCTCCACTTT. The encoded protein is CASSYSGTANSPLHF. This sequence joins TRBV6-5 and TRBJ1-6; D may be TRBD1 (5 bases). In germline, CDR1 is MNHEY, CDR2 SVGAGI. V was trimmed by 0 bases and J by 6 bases, leaving 9 bases between them. The CDR3 consists of 15 residues.

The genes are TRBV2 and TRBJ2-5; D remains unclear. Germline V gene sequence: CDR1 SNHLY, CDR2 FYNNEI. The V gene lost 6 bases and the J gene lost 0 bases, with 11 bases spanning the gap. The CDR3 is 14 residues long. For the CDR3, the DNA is TGTGCCAGCAGAGCAACAGAGTACCAAGAGACCCAGTACTTC. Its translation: CASRATEYQETQYF.

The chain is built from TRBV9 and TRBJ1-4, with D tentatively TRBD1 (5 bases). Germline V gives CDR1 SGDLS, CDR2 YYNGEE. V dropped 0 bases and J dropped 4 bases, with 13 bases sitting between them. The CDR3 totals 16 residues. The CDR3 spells CASSVGATAINEKLFF. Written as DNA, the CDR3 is TGTGCCAGCAGCGTAGGCGCGACAGCAATTAATGAAAAACTGTTTTTT.

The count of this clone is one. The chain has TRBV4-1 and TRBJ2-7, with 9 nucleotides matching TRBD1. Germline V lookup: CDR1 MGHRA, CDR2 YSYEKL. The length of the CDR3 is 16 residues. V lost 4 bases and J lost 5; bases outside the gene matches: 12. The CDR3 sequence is CASSPRRGTGSHEQYF. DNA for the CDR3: TGCGCCAGCAGCCCCAGGCGCGGGACAGGGTCCCACGAGCAGTACTTC.

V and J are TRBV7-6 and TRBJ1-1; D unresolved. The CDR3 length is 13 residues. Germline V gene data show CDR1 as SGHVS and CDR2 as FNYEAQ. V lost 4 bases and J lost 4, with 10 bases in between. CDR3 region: CASSYSHGTEAFF. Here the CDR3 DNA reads TGTGCCAGCAGCTACTCCCACGGCACTGAAGCTTTCTTT.

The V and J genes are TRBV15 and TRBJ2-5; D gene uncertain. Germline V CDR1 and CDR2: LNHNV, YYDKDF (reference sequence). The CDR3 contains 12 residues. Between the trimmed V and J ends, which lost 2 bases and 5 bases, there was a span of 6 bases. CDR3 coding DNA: TGTGCCACCAGCAGAAAAGGGGAGACCCAGTACTTC. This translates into CATSRKGETQYF.

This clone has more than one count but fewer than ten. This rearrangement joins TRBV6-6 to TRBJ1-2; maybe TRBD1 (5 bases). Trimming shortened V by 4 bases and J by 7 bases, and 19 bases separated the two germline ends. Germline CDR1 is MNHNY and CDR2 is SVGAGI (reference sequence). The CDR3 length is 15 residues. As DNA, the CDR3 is TGTGCCAGCAGTTTCGGCGACATCACGGGGGGTGGCTACACCTTC. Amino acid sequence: CASSFGDITGGGYTF.

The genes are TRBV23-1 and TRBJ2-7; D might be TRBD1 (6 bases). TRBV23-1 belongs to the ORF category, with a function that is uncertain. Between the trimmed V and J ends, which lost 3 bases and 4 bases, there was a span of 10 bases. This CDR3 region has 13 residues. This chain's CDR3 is CASSHRDNYEQYF. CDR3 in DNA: TGCGCCAGCAGTCACCGGGACAATTACGAGCAGTACTTC.

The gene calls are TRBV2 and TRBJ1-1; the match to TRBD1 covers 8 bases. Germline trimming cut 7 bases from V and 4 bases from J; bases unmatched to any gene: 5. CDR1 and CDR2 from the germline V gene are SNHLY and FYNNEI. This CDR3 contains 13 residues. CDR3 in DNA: TGTGCCAGCACCCGACAGGGGCTCACTGAAGCTTTCTTT. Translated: CASTRQGLTEAFF.

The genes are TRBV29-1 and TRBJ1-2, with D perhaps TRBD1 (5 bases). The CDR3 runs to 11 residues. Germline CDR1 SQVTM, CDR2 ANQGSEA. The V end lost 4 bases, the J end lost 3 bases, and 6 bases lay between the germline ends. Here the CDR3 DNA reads TGCAGCGTTGGGGACGACTATGGCTACACCTTC. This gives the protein CSVGDDYGYTF.

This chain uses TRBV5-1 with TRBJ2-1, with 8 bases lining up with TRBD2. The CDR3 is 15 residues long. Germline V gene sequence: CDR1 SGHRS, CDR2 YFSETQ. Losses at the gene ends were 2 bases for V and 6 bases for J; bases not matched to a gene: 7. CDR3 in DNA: TGCGCCAGCAGCTTCGGAGCGGGAGTGATCAATGAGCAGTTCTTC. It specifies CASSFGAGVINEQFF.

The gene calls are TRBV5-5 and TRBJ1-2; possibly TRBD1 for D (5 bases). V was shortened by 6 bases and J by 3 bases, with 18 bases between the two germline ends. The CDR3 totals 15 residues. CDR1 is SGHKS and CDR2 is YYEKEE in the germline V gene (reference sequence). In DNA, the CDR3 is TGTGCCAGCACCCCGGGGCTGGGTCTAGACTATGGCTACACCTTC. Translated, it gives CASTPGLGLDYGYTF.

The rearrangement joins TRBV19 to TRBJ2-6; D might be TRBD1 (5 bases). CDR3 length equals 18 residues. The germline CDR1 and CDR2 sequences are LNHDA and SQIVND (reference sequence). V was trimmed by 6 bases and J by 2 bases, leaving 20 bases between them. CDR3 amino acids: CASSRRVYLPTGANVLTF. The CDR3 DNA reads TGTGCCAGTAGCCGCAGGGTATACCTCCCTACTGGGGCCAACGTCCTGACTTTC. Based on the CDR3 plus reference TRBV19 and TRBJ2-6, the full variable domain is DGGITQSPKYLFRKEGQNVTLSCEQNLNHDAMYWYRQDPGQGLRLIYYSQIVNDFQKGDIAEGYSVSREKKESFPLTVTSAQKNPTAFYLCASSRRVYLPTGANVLTFGAGSRLTVL.

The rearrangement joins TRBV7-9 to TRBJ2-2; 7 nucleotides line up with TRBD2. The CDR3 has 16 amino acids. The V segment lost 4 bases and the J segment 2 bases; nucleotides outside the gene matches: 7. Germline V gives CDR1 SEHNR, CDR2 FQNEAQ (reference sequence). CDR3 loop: CASSSPERGNTGELFF. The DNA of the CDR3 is TGTGCCAGCAGCTCACCTGAGCGGGGTAACACCGGGGAGCTGTTTTTT.

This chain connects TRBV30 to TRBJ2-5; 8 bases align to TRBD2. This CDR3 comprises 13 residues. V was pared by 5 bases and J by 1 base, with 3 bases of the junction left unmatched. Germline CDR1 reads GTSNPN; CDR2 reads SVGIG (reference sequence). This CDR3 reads CAWSGGGQETQYF. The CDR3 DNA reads TGTGCCTGGTCCGGGGGGGGCCAAGAGACCCAGTACTTC.

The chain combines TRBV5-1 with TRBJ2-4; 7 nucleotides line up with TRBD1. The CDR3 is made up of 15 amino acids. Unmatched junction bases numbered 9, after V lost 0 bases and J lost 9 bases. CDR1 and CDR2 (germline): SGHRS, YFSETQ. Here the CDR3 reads CASSLEGRGYSIQYF. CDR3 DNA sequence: TGCGCCAGCAGCTTGGAAGGCAGGGGGTACAGCATTCAGTACTTC.

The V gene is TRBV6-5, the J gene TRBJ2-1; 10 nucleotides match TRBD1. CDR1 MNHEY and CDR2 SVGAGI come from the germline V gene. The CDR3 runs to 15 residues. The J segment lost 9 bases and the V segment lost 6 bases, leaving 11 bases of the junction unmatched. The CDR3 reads CASSPRQGAYGEQFF. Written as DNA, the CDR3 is TGTGCCAGCAGCCCTAGACAGGGGGCGTATGGTGAGCAGTTCTTC.

The CDR3 protein is CAWNAGLAEETQYF. Here the CDR3 DNA reads TGTGCCTGGAATGCTGGGCTAGCGGAAGAGACCCAGTACTTC. This chain uses TRBV30 with TRBJ2-5; 7 bases are shared with TRBD2. The CDR3 length is 14 residues. In germline, CDR1 is GTSNPN, CDR2 SVGIG (reference sequence). The trim removed 4 bases at V and 3 bases at J, leaving 8 bases unmatched.

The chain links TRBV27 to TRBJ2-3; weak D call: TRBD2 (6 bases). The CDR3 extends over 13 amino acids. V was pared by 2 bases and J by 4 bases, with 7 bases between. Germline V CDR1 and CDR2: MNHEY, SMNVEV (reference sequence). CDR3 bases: TGTGCCAGCAGTTTAGGGGGGTCAGATACGCAGTATTTT. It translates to CASSLGGSDTQYF.

The CDR3 protein is CSVEEQGLAGTTYEQYF. DNA of the CDR3: TGCAGCGTTGAAGAACAGGGGCTAGCGGGAACGACCTACGAGCAGTACTTC. The chain carries TRBV29-1 and TRBJ2-7, with TRBD2 matching over 9 bases. Germline CDR1 is SQVTM and CDR2 is ANQGSEA. The CDR3 runs to 17 residues. Trimming removed 0 bases from V and 2 bases from J; junction bases left unmatched: 11.

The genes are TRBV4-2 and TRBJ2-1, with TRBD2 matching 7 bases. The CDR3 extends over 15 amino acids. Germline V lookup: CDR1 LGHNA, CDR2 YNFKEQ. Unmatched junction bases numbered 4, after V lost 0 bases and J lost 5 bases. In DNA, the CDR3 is TGTGCCAGCAGCCAAGAAAGGGACTACAACAATGAGCAGTTCTTC. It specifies CASSQERDYNNEQFF.

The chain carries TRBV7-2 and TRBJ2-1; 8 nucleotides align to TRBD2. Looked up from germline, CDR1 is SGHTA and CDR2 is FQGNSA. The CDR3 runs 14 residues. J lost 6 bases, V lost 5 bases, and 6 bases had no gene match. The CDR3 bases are TGTGCCAGCAGCAAGTCGGGAGGGGTCAATGAGCAGTTCTTC. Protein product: CASSKSGGVNEQFF.